This T cell receptor beta chain was recorded in a study of T cells after yellow fever vaccination. Study-wide points: Abundant clonotypes from the bulk population could have been carried over as contaminants into FACS-sorted repertoires. Of the clonotypes, a small share occurred in both CD4 and CD8 compartments.

TCRdb re-called the 5' RACE reads through MiXCR, storing one row per CDR3 protein. The profile shows approximately 160,000 distinct CDR3 sequences, 9.3% of them singletons. Turning to this clonotype: Its antigen is undetermined. This CDR3 fails to terminate in the conserved phenylalanine or tryptophan, so it likely reflects a read error.

From germline, CDR1 is MNHEY and CDR2 SVGEGT. The trim removed 5 bases at V and 5 bases at J, leaving 5 bases unmatched. The CDR3 covers 13 residues. The chain uses TRBV6-2 or TRBV6-3 and TRBJ2-7; 8 nucleotides line up with TRBD2. The receptor was derived from a man younger than 35 who received the YFV17D yellow fever vaccine. Sequenced here: CD8+ T cells sorted from PBMCs, sampled 45 days after the yellow fever booster vaccination. DNA for the CDR3: TGTGCCAGCAGTCACGGGGGGGGGGACGAGCAGTACTCC. Its translation is CASSHGGGDEQYS.